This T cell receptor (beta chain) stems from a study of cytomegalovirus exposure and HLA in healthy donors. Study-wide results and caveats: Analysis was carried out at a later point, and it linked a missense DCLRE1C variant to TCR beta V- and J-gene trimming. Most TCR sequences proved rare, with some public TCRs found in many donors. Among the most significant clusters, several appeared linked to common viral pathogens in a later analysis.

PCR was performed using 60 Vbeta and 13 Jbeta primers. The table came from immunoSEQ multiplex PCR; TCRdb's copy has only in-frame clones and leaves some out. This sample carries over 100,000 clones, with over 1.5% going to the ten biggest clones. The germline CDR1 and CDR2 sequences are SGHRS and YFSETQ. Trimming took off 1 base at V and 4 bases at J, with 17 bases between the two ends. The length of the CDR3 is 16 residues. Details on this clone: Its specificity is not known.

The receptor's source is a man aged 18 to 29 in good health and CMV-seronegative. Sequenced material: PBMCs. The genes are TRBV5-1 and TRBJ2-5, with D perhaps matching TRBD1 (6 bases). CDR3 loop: CASSLNVQGVGETQYF. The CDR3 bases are TGCGCCAGCAGCTTGAACGTACAGGGAGTTGGAGAGACCCAGTACTTC. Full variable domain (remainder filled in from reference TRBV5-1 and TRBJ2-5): KAGVTQTPRYLIKTRGQQVTLSCSPISGHRSVSWYQQTPGQGLQFLFEYFSETQRNKGNFPGRFSGRQFSNSRSEMNVSTLELGDSALYLCASSLNVQGVGETQYFGPGTRLLVL.